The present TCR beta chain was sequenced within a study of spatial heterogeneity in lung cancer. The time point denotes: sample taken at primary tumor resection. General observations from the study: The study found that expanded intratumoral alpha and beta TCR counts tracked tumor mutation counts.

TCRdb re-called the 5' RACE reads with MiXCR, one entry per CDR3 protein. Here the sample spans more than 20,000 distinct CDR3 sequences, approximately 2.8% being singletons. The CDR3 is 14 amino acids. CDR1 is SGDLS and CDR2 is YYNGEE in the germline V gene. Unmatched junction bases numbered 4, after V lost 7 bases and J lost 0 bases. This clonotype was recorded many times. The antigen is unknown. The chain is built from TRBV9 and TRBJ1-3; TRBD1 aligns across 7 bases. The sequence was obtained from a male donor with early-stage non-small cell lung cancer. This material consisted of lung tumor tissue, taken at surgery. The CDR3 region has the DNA TGTGCCAGCGCAGGGGGGATCTCTGGAAACACCATATATTTT. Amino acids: CASAGGISGNTIYF. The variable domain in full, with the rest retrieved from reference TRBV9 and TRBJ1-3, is DSGVTQTPKHLITATGQRVTLRCSPRSGDLSVYWYQQSLDQGLQFLIQYYNGEERAKGNILERFSAQQFPDLHSELNLSSLELGDSALYFCASAGGISGNTIYFGEGSWLTVV.